One sample yielded the 5 T cell receptor beta chains listed below, sequenced in a study of human T cells and chemical hapten exposure. TCRdb itself ran the RACE reads through MiXCR, one entry per CDR3 protein. The table lists 85,000 to 90,000 distinct CDR3 sequences, around 10% of them singletons, with roughly 4% in the top ten. Stated time point: pre-sensitization, week 0. Regarding treatment: therapeutic diphenylcyclopropenone sensitization with weekly scalp DPC. The sample in question was whole blood, obtained in connection with sensitization to the hapten diphenylcyclopropenone (DPC). These receptors were obtained from a woman between 35 and 50 years old with alopecia areata. Some clones in this sample may be carry-over from other donors' samples.

The gene calls are TRBV11-3 and TRBJ2-3, with a tentative D call TRBD2 (6 bases). The germline CDR1 and CDR2 sequences are SGHNT and YENEEA. This CDR3 region has 18 residues. V lost 3 bases and J 2 bases, leaving 21 bases between the germline ends. The CDR3 here is CASSFNPVGGVYTDTQYF. The CDR3 region has the DNA TGTGCCAGCAGCTTTAACCCGGTAGGAGGGGTATACACAGATACGCAGTATTTT.

This clonotype occurred many times. The chain employs TRBV28 and TRBJ2-2; D unresolved. V was trimmed by 7 bases and J by 6 bases, leaving 15 bases between them. The CDR3 sequence is 14 residues long. Germline V gene data show CDR1 as MDHEN and CDR2 as SYDVKM. The CDR3 here is CASTPQSTSGELFF. The CDR3 DNA reads TGTGCCAGCACCCCCCAGAGTACATCCGGGGAGCTGTTTTTT.

The chain recombines TRBV4-3 with TRBJ2-3; 9 nucleotides agree with TRBD1. There are 15 residues in the CDR3. Per germline, CDR1 LGHNA and CDR2 YSLEER. Unmatched junction bases numbered 7, after V lost 4 bases and J lost 5 bases. This chain's CDR3 is CASSRGQGYGDTQYF. The CDR3 region has the DNA TGCGCCAGCAGCCGCGGACAGGGGTATGGAGATACGCAGTATTTT.

A few counts support this clonotype. V and J are TRBV18 and TRBJ2-5, with unresolved D. Deletions cut 3 bases from V and 3 bases from J, with 8 bases between. Looked up from germline, CDR1 is KGHSH and CDR2 is LQKENI. The CDR3 loop spans 13 amino acids. The CDR3 DNA reads as TGTGCCAGCTCACCGTCCCAAGAAGAGACCCAGTACTTC. Its protein product is CASSPSQEETQYF.

The chain has TRBV7-6 and TRBJ2-2; D call uncertain. Germline V lookup: CDR1 SGHVS, CDR2 FNYEAQ. CDR3 length equals 15 residues. V lost 6 bases and J 6 bases, leaving 17 bases between the germline ends. CDR3 nucleotide sequence: TGTGCCAGCAGTTTCCCTGCGTTATCAGCCGGGGAGCTGTTTTTT. It translates to CASSFPALSAGELFF. Looking up the rest from reference TRBV7-6 and TRBJ2-2 gives the full variable domain: GAGVSQSPRYKVTKRGQDVALRCDPISGHVSLYWYRQALGQGPEFLTYFNYEAQQDKSGLPNDRFSAERPEGSISTLTIQRTEQRDSAMYRCASSFPALSAGELFFGEGSRLTVL.